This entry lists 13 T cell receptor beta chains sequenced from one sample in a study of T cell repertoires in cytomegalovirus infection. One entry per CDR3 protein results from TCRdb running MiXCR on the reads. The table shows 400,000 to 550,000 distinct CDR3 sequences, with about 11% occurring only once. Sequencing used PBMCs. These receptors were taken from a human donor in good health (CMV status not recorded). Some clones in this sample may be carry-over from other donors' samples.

CDR3 in amino acids: CAISEGRAQETQYF. Written as DNA, the CDR3 is TGTGCCATCAGTGAGGGGCGAGCCCAAGAGACCCAGTACTTC. The chain employs TRBV10-3 and TRBJ2-5; D is ambiguous. This CDR3 has 14 amino acids. Per the germline V gene, CDR1 is ENHRY and CDR2 is SYGVKD. Trimming took 2 bases from V and 1 from J, leaving 8 bases between them.

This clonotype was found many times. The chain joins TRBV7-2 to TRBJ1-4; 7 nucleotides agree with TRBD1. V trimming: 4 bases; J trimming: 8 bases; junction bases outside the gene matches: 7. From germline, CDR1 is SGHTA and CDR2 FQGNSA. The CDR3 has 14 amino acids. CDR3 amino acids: CASSSRQGREKLFF. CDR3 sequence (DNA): TGTGCCAGCAGCTCAAGACAGGGAAGGGAAAAACTGTTTTTT. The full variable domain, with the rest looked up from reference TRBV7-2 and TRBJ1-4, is GAGVSQSPSNKVTEKGKDVELRCDPISGHTALYWYRQSLGQGLEFLIYFQGNSAPDKSGLPSDRFSAERTGGSVSTLTIQRTQQEDSAVYLCASSSRQGREKLFFGSGTQLSVL.

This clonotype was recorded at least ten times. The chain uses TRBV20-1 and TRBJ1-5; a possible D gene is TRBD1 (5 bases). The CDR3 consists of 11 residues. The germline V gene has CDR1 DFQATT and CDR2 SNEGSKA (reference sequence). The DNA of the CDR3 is TGCAACTGGAGGGGCGATCAGCCCCAGCATTTT. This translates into CNWRGDQPQHF.

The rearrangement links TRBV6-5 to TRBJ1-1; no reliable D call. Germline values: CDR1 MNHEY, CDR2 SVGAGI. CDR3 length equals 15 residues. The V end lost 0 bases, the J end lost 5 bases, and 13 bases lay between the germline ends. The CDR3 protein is CASSYSILLGTEAFF. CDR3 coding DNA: TGTGCCAGCAGTTACTCGATACTACTTGGGACTGAAGCTTTCTTT.

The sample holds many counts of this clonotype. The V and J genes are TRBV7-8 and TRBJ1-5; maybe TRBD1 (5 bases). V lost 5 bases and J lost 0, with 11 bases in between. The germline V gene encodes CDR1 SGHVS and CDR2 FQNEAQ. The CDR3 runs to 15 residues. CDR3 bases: TGTGCCAGCAGCCTCCGGGGGTATAGCAATCAGCCCCAGCATTTT. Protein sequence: CASSLRGYSNQPQHF.

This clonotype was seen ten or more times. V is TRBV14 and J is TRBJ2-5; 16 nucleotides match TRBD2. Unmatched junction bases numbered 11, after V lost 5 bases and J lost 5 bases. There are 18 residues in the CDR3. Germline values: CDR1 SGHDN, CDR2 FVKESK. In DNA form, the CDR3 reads TGTGCCAGCAGCACCCCGGGACTAGCGGGAGGGCCATCTGAGACCCAGTACTTC. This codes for CASSTPGLAGGPSETQYF. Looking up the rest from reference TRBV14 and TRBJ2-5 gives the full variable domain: EAGVTQFPSHSVIEKGQTVTLRCDPISGHDNLYWYRRVMGKEIKFLLHFVKESKQDESGMPNNRFLAERTGGTYSTLKVQPAELEDSGVYFCASSTPGLAGGPSETQYFGPGTRLLVL.

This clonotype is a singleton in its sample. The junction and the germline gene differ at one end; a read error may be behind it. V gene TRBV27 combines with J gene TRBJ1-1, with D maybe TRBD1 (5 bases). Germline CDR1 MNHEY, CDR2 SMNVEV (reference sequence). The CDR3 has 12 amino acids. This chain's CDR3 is CTSSRGGNEAFF. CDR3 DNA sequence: TGTACCAGCAGTCGGGGGGGGAATGAAGCTTTCTTT.

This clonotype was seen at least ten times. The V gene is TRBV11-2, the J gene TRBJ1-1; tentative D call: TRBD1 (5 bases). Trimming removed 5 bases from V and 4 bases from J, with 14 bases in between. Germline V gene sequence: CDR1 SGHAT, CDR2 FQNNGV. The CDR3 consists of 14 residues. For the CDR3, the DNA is TGTGCCAGCAGCCTTGATCAGGGTGGCACTGAAGCTTTCTTT. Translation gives CASSLDQGGTEAFF.

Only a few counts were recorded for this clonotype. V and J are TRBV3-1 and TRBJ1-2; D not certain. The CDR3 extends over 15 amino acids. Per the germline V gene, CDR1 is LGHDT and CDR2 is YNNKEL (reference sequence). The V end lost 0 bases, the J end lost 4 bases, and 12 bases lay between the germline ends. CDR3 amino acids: CASSQDLVKGYGYTF. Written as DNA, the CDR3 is TGTGCCAGCAGCCAAGATCTAGTAAAGGGCTATGGCTACACCTTC.

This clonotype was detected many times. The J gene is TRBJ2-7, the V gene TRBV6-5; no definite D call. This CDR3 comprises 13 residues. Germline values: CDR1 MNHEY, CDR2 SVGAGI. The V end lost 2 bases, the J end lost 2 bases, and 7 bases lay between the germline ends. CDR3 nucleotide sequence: TGTGCCAGCAGTTACGCTGGCCCCTACGAGCAGTACTTC. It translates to CASSYAGPYEQYF.

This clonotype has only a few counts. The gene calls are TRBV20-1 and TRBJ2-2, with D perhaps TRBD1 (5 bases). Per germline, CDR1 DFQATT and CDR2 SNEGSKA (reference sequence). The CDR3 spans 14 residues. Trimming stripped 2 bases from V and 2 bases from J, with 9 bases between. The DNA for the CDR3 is TGCAGTGCTAGAAGGGGTGCTAACACCGGGGAGCTGTTTTTT. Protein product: CSARRGANTGELFF.

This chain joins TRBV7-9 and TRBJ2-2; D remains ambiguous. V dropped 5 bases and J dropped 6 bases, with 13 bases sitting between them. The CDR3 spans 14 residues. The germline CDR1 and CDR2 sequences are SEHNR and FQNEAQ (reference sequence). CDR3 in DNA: TGTGCCAGCAGCCCCCTTGTGGGTGCCGGGGAGCTGTTTTTT. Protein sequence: CASSPLVGAGELFF.

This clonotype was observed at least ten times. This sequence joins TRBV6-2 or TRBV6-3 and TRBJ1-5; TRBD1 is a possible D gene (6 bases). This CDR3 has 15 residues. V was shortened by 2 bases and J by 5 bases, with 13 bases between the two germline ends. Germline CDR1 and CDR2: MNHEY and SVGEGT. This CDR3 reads CASSYPTGKHQPQHF. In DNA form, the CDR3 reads TGTGCCAGCAGTTACCCGACAGGCAAACATCAGCCCCAGCATTTT.